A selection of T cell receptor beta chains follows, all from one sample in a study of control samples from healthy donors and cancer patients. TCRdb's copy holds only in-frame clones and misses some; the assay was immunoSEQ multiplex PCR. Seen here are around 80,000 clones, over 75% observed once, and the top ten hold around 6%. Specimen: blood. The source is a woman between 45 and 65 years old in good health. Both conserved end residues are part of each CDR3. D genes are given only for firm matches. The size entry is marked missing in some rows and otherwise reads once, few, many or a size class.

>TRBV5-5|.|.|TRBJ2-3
TGTGCCAGCAGCCTTCCCCTGTCCACAGATACGCAGTATTTT
CASSLPLSTDTQYF
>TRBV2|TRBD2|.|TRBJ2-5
TGTGCCAGCAGGCCTAGCGGGGGGTCAGAGACCCAGTACTTC
CASRPSGGSETQYF
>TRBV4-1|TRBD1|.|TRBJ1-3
TGCGCCAGCAGCCAAGTCGACAGGGACAACACCATATATTTT
CASSQVDRDNTIYF
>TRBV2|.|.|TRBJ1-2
TGTGCCAGCAGTGAAAGATTCCAGTATGGCTACACCTTC
CASSERFQYGYTF
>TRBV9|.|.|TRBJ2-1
TGTGCCAGCAGCGGAACGACAGGAAGGGATTACAATGAGCAGTTCTTC
CASSGTTGRDYNEQFF
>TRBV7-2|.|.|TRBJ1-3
TGTGCCAGCAGCCAGGAGGGTGGAAACACCATATATTTT
CASSQEGGNTIYF
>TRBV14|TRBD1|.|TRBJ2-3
TGTGCCAGCAGTAAGACAGGGGATACGCAGTATTTT
CASSKTGDTQYF
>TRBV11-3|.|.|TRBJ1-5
TGTGCCAGCAGCTTAGAAACTTTAAGGGGAGGGCCCCAGCATTTT
CASSLETLRGGPQHF
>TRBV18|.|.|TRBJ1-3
TGTGCCAGCTCACCACCGACTCCAGGTTCGGGAAACACCATATATTTT
CASSPPTPGSGNTIYF
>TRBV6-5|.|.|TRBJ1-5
TGTGCCAGCAGCATCCACAGGGATCAGCCCCAGCATTTT
CASSIHRDQPQHF
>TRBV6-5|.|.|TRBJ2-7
TGTGCCGTCCGACAGGGAGGAGGCGAGCAGTACTTC
CAVRQGGGEQYF
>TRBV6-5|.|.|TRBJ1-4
TGTGCCAGCACACCGTCGGTAGGGACTAATGAAAAACTGTTTTTT
CASTPSVGTNEKLFF
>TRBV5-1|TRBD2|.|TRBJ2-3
TGCGCCAGCAGCACGATACTAGCGGGGGGGCGAGGCCTCACGCAGTATTTT
CASSTILAGGRGLTQYF
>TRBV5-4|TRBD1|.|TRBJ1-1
TGTGCCAGCCGATCCGACAGGGGGCGAACTGAAGCTTTCTTT
CASRSDRGRTEAFF
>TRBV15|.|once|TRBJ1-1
TGTGCCACCAGCAGAACAGAGAACACTGAAGCTTTCTTT
CATSRTENTEAFF
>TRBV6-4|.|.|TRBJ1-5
TGTGCCAGCAGTGAAAGCTGGGGTTGGGATCAGCCCCAGCATTTT
CASSESWGWDQPQHF
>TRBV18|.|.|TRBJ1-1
TGTGCCAGCTCACAGGACACTCTCACTGAAGCTTTCTTT
CASSQDTLTEAFF
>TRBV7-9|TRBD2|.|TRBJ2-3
TGTGCCAGCAGCTTAGACGCTAGCGGAGGGCAGTATTTT
CASSLDASGGQYF
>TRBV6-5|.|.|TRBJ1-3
TGTGCCAGCAGCAGGGGAGCTTATTCTGGAAACACCATATATTTT
CASSRGAYSGNTIYF
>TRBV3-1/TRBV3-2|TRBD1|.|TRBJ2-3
TGTGCCAGCAGCCCGCACAGGGGAGATACGCAGTATTTT
CASSPHRGDTQYF
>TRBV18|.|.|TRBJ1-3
TGTGCCAGCTCACCACCCGGGTTAAACACCATATATTTT
CASSPPGLNTIYF
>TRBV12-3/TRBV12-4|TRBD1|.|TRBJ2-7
TGTGCCAGCTCATCAGGGGGCCGGGACGAGCAGTACTTC
CASSSGGRDEQYF
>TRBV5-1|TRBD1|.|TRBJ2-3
TGCGCCAGCACGGCCGGGACAGCCACAGATACGCAGTATTTT
CASTAGTATDTQYF
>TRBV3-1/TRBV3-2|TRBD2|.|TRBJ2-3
TGTGCCAGCAGCAGCAACGGGGGGGGCACAGATACGCAGTATTTT
CASSSNGGGTDTQYF
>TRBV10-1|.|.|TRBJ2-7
TGCGCCAGCAAGGCCCCGGGGTCCTCCGAGCAGTACTTC
CASKAPGSSEQYF
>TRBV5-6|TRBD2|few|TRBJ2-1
TGTGCCAGCAGCTTGACTAGCGGTTACAATGAGCAGTTCTTC
CASSLTSGYNEQFF
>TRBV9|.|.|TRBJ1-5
TGTGCCAGCAGCGCCAGGGACATTTATAGCAATCAGCCCCAGCATTTT
CASSARDIYSNQPQHF
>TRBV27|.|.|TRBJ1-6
TGTGCCAGCAGTTTTTACAGTCAATTGGGCTTGCTCCACTTT
CASSFYSQLGLLHF
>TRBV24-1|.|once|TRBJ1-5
TGTGCCACCAGAGGGGGTTCCAATCAGCCCCAGCATTTT
CATRGGSNQPQHF
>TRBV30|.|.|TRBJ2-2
TGTGCCTGGAGTGTACACACCGGGGAGCTGTTTTTT
CAWSVHTGELFF
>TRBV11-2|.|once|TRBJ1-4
TGTGCCAGCAGCCAGACCCACAGACTAAACGAAAAACTGTTTTTT
CASSQTHRLNEKLFF
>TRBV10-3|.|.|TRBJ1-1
TGTGCCATCAGACAGCCTAACACTGAAGCTTTCTTT
CAIRQPNTEAFF
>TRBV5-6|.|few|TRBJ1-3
TGTGCCAGCAGGGGGACCGCTCCAAACTCTGGAAACACCATATATTTT
CASRGTAPNSGNTIYF
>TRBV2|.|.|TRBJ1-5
TGTGCCAGCAGAACTGGACATCGAGATCAGCCCCAGCATTTT
CASRTGHRDQPQHF
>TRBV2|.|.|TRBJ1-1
TGTGCCAGCAGTGTAGAACCGGCGAGCACTGAAGCTTTCTTT
CASSVEPASTEAFF
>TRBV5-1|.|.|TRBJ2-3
TGCGCCAGCAGCATTCGTGGGGAAGCTAGCACAGATACGCAGTATTTT
CASSIRGEASTDTQYF
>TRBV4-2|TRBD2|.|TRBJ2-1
TGTGCCAGCAGCCAAGCGGCTAGCGGGGGGTCGAGCTCCTACAATGAGCAGTTCTTC
CASSQAASGGSSSYNEQFF
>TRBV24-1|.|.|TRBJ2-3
TGTGCCACCAGTGATTCAGGAAGGGGATCCAACATGGATACGCAGTATTTT
CATSDSGRGSNMDTQYF
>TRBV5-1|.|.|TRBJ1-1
TGCGCCAGCAGCTTGGGTGTACGGGGGAACACTGAAGCTTTCTTT
CASSLGVRGNTEAFF
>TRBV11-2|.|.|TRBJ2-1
TGTGCCAGCAGCTTATTTGGTACTGAGCAGTTCTTC
CASSLFGTEQFF
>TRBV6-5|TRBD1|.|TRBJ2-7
TGTGCCAGCAGGCCCCGGGACAGGGCCTACGAGCAGTACTTC
CASRPRDRAYEQYF
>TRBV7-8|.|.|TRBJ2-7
TGTGCCAGCAGCCGGGGCCTCAACTACGAGCAGTACTTC
CASSRGLNYEQYF
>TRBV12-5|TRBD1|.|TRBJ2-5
TGTGCTAGTGGTGGGGGACAGGGAGGGGAAGAGACCCAGTACTTC
CASGGGQGGEETQYF
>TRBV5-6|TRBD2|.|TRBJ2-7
TGTGCCAGCAGCTTGGTCGCGGGGGGGCCGGGGGAGCAGTACTTC
CASSLVAGGPGEQYF
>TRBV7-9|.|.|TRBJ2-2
TGTGCCAGCAGCTTAGCTCGTGGTACCCGGGCCGGGGAGCTGTTTTTT
CASSLARGTRAGELFF
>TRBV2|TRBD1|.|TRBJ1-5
TGTGCCAGCAGGGGACAGCCCAATCAGCCCCAGCATTTT
CASRGQPNQPQHF
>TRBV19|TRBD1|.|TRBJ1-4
TGTGCCAGTAGCCGACAGGGGGAGGGAAAACTGTTTTTT
CASSRQGEGKLFF
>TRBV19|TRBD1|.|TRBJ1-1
TGTGCCAGTCTCGGACAGGGGTACACTGAAGCTTTCTTT
CASLGQGYTEAFF
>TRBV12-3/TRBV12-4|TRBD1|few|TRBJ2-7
TGTGCCAGCGTCGGACAGGGATCCTACGAGCAGTACTTC
CASVGQGSYEQYF
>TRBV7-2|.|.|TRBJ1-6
TGTGCCAGCAGCTTAGTAGGGTCGCCGGGGGACCTCCACTTT
CASSLVGSPGDLHF
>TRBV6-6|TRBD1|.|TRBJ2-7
TGTGCCAGCAGCGCCGCCGGGACAGGGTCTGGAGGCGAGCAGTACTTC
CASSAAGTGSGGEQYF
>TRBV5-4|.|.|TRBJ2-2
TGTGCCAGCAGCTTGGACGAGGAGGGTGCTGTTGCCGGGGAGCTGTTTTTT
CASSLDEEGAVAGELFF
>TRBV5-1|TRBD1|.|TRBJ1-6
TGCGCCAGCAGCCAGGGACAGACCTCCTATAATTCACCCCTCCACTTT
CASSQGQTSYNSPLHF
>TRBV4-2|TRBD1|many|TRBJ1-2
TGTGCCAGCAGCCAAGCAGGGGGCAGGGGGTATGGCTACACCTTC
CASSQAGGRGYGYTF
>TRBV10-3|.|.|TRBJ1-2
TGTGCCATCAGTACAGGAAGAGCTAACTATGGCTACACCTTC
CAISTGRANYGYTF
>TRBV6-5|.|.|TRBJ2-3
TGTGCCTGTCGGGGGACTAGCACAGATACGCAGTATTTT
CACRGTSTDTQYF
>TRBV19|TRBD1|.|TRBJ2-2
TGTGCCAGCGGAAACACCGGGACAGGGTGGGCCGGGGACACCGGGGAGCTGTTTTTT
CASGNTGTGWAGDTGELFF